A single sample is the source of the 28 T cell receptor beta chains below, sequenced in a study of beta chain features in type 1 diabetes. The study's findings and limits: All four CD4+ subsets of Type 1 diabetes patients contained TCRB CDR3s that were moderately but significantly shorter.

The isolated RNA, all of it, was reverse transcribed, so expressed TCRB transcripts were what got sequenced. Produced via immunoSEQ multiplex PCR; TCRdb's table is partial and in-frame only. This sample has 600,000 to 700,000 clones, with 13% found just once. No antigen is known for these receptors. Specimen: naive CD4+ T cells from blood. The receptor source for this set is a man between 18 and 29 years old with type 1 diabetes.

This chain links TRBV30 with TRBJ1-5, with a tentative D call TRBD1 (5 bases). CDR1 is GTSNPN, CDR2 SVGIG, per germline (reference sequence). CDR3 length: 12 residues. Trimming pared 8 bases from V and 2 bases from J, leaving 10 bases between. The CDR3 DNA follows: TGTGCCGGGTCGGGGGGCAATCAGCCCCAGCATTTT. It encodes CAGSGGNQPQHF.

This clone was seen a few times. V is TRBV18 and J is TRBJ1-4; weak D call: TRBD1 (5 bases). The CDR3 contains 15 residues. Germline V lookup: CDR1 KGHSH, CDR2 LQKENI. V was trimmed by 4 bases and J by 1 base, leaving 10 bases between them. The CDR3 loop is CASSQGSGTNEKLFF. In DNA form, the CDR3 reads TGTGCCAGCTCACAGGGGTCTGGAACTAATGAAAAACTGTTTTTT.

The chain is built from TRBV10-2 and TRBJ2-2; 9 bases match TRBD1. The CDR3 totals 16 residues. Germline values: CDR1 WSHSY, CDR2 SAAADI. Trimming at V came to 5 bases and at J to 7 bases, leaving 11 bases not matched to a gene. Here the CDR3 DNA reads TGCGCCAGCAGTCAAATAGGACAGGGGTTGGGCGGGGAGCTGTTTTTT. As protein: CASSQIGQGLGGELFF.

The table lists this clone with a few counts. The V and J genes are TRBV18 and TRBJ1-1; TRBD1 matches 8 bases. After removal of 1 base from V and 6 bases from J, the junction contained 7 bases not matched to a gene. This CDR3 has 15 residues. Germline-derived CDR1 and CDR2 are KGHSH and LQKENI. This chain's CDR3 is CASSPRVTGAAEAFF. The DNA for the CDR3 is TGTGCCAGCTCACCACGGGTGACAGGGGCCGCTGAAGCTTTCTTT.

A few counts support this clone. The CDR3 nucleotides read TGTGCCAGCAACAGGAAAAATTCACCCCTCCACTTT. It specifies CASNRKNSPLHF. The chain is built from TRBV6-5 and TRBJ1-6; possibly TRBD1 for D (5 bases). The length of the CDR3 is 12 residues. CDR1 is MNHEY, CDR2 SVGAGI, per germline. The V end lost 7 bases, the J end lost 7 bases, and 8 bases lay between the germline ends.

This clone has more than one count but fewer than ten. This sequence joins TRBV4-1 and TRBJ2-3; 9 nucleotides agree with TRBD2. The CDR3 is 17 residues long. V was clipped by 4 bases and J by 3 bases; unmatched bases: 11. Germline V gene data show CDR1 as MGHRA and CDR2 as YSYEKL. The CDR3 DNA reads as TGCGCCAGCAGCCTAGGACTAGCGCCCGGGGGAACAGATACGCAGTATTTT. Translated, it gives CASSLGLAPGGTDTQYF.

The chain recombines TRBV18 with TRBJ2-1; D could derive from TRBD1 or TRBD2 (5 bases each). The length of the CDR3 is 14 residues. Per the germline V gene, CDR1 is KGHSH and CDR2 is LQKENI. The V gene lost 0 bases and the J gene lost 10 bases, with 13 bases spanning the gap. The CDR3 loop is CASSPPMQGGEQFF. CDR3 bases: TGTGCCAGCTCACCACCGATGCAGGGCGGGGAGCAGTTCTTC.

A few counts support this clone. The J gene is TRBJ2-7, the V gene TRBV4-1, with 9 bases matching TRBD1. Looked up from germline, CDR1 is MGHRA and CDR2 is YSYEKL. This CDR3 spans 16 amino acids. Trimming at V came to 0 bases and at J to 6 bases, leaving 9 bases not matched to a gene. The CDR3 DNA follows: TGCGCCAGCAGCCAAGAGAAGACAGGGGGTACGCGCGAGCAGTACTTC. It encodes CASSQEKTGGTREQYF.

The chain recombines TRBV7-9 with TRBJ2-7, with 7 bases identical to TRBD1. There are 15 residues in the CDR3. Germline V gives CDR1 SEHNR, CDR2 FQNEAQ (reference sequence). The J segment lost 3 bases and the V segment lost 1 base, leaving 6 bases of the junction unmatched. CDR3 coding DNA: TGTGCCAGCAGCTTAGGATGGGACAGCTTCTACGAGCAGTACTTC. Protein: CASSLGWDSFYEQYF.

CDR3 region: CASSPEGRDRGNTQYF. DNA for the CDR3: TGCGCCAGCAGCCCCGAGGGCCGGGACAGGGGGAATACGCAGTATTTT. The V gene is TRBV4-1, the J gene TRBJ2-3, with 11 bases lining up with TRBD1. Unmatched junction bases numbered 10, after V lost 4 bases and J lost 7 bases. The CDR3 runs to 16 residues. Germline CDR1 and CDR2: MGHRA and YSYEKL.

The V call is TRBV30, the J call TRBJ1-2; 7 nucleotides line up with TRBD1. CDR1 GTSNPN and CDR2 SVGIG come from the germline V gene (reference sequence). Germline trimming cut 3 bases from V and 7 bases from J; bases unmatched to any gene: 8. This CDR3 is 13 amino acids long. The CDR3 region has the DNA TGTGCCTGGAGCATAGGACAGGAGGGTGGCTACACCTTC. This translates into CAWSIGQEGGYTF. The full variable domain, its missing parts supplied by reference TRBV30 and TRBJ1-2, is SQTIHQWPATLVQPVGSPLSLECTVEGTSNPNLYWYRQAAGRGLQLLFYSVGIGQISSEVPQNLSASRPQDRQFILSSKKLLLSDSGFYLCAWSIGQEGGYTFGSGTRLTVV.

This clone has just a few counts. In nucleotides, the CDR3 is TGCGCCAGCAGCCAAGCACAAAGGACTCAGCCCCAGCATTTT. This codes for CASSQAQRTQPQHF. The V gene is TRBV4-1, the J gene TRBJ1-5; D is unclear. Germline V gene data show CDR1 as MGHRA and CDR2 as YSYEKL. The V end was cut by 1 base, the J end by 6 bases, with 10 bases between. CDR3 length: 14 residues.

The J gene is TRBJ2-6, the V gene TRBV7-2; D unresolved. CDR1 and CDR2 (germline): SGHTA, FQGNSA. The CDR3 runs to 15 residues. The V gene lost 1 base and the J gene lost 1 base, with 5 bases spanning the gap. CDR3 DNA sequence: TGTGCCAGCAGCTTAGTAGATTCTGGGGCCAACGTCCTGACTTTC. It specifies CASSLVDSGANVLTF.

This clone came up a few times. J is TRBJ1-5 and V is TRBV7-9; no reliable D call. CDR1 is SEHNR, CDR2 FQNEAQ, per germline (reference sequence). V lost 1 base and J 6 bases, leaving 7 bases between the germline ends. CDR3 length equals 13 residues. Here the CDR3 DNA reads TGTGCCAGCAGCTTAGGGTTGGGTCAGCCCCAGCATTTT. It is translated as CASSLGLGQPQHF.

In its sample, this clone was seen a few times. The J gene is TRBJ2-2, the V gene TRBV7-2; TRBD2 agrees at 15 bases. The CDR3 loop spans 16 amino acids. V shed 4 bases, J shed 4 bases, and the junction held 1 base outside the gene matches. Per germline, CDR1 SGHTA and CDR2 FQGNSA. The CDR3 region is CASSSGLAGGTGELFF. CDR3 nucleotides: TGTGCCAGCAGCTCGGGACTAGCGGGGGGCACCGGGGAGCTGTTTTTT.

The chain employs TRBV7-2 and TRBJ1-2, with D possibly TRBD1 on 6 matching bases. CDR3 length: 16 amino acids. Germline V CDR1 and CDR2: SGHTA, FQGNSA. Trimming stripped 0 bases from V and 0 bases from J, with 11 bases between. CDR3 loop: CASSLAGGSANYGYTF. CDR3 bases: TGTGCCAGCAGCTTAGCAGGGGGTTCAGCTAACTATGGCTACACCTTC. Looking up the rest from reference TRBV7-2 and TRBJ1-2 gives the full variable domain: GAGVSQSPSNKVTEKGKDVELRCDPISGHTALYWYRQSLGQGLEFLIYFQGNSAPDKSGLPSDRFSAERTGGSVSTLTIQRTQQEDSAVYLCASSLAGGSANYGYTFGSGTRLTVV.

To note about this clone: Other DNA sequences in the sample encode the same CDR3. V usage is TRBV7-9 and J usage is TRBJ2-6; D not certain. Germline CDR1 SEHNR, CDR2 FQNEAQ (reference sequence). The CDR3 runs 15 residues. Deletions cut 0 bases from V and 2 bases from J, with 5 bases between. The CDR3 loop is CASSLAGAGANVLTF. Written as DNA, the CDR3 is TGTGCCAGCAGCTTAGCTGGGGCTGGGGCCAACGTCCTGACTTTC.

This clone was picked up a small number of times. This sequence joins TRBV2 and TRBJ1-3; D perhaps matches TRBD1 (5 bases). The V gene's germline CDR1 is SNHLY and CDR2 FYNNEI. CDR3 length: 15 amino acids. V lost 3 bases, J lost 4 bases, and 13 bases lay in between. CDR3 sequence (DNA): TGTGCCAGCAGTGAGGAGGGGTTGGTGGGAAACACCATATATTTT. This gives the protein CASSEEGLVGNTIYF.

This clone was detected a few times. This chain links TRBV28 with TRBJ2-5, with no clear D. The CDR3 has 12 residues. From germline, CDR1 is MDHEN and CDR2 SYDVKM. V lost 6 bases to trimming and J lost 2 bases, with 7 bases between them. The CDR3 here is CASRFQQETQYF. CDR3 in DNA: TGTGCCAGCAGGTTTCAACAAGAGACCCAGTACTTC.

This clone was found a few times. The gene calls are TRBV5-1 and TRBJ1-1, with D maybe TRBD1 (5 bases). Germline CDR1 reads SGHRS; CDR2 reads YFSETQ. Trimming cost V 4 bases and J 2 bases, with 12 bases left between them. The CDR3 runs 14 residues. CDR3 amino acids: CASSLSTGNTEAFF. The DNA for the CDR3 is TGCGCCAGCAGCCTCTCCACAGGAAACACTGAAGCTTTCTTT.

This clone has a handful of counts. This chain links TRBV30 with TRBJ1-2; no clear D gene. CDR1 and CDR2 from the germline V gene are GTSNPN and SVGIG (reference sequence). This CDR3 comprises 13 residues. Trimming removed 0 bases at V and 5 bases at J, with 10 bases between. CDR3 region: CAWSVGLEYGYTF. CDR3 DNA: TGTGCCTGGAGTGTAGGTCTGGAATATGGCTACACCTTC. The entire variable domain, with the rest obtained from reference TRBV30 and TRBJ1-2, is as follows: SQTIHQWPATLVQPVGSPLSLECTVEGTSNPNLYWYRQAAGRGLQLLFYSVGIGQISSEVPQNLSASRPQDRQFILSSKKLLLSDSGFYLCAWSVGLEYGYTFGSGTRLTVV.

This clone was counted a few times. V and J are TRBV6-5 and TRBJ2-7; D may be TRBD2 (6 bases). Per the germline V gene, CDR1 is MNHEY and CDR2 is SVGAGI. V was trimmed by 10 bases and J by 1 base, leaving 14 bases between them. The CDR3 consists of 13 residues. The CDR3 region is CAIQRAGSYEQYF. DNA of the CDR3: TGTGCCATCCAACGGGCGGGATCCTACGAGCAGTACTTC.

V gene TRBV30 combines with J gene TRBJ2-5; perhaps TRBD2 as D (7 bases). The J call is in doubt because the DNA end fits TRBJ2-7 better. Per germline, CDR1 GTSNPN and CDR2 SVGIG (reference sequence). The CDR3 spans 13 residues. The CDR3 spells CAWSVRGAGEQYF. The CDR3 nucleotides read TGTGCCTGGAGTGTACGGGGGGCCGGCGAGCAGTACTTC.

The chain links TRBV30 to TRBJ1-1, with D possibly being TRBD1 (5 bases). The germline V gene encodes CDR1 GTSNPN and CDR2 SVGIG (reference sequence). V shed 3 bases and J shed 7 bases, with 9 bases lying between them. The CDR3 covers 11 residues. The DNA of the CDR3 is TGTGCCTGGAGCAGGAGGGGTGAAGCTTTCTTT. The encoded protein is CAWSRRGEAFF. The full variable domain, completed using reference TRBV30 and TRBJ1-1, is SQTIHQWPATLVQPVGSPLSLECTVEGTSNPNLYWYRQAAGRGLQLLFYSVGIGQISSEVPQNLSASRPQDRQFILSSKKLLLSDSGFYLCAWSRRGEAFFGQGTRLTVV.

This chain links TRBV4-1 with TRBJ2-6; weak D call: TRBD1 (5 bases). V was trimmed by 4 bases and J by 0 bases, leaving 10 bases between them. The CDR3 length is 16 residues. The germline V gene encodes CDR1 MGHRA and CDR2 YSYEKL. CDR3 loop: CASSRTGISGANVLTF. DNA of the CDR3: TGCGCCAGCAGCCGAACAGGAATCTCTGGGGCCAACGTCCTGACTTTC.

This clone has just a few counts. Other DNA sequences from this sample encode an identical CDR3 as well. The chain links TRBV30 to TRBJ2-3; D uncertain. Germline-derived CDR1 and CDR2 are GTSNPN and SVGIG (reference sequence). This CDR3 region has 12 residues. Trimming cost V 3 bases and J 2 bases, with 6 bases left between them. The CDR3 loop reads CAWSPATDTQYF. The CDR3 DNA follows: TGTGCCTGGAGCCCTGCCACAGATACGCAGTATTTT.

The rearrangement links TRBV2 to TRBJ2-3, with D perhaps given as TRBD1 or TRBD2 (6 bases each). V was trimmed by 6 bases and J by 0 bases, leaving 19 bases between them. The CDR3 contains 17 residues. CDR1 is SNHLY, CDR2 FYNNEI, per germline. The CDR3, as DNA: TGTGCCAGCAGGGTGCCAATGGGGGGCCTAAGCACAGATACGCAGTATTTT. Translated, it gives CASRVPMGGLSTDTQYF. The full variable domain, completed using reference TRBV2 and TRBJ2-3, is EPEVTQTPSHQVTQMGQEVILRCVPISNHLYFYWYRQILGQKVEFLVSFYNNEISEKSEIFDDQFSVERPDGSNFTLKIRSTKLEDSAMYFCASRVPMGGLSTDTQYFGPGTRLTVL.

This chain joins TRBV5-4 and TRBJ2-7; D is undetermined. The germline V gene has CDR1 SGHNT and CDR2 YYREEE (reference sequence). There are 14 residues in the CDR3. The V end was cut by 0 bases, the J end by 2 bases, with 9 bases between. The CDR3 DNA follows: TGTGCCAGCAGCTTGGGACCCACCGCCTACGAGCAGTACTTC. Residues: CASSLGPTAYEQYF.